The present entry profiles one T cell receptor beta chain with its context. The antigen remains undetermined. This sample stems from a study of CD4+ T cells in melanoma. Study conclusions and caveats: In melanoma, neoantigen-specific CD4+ T cells reportedly differed in differentiation state. CD8+ T cell, macrophage and B cell function reportedly correlated with neoantigen-specific CD4+ T cells.

Data came from immunoSEQ multiplex PCR; TCRdb stores just in-frame clones and leaves some out. The table shows 15,000 or so clones, with around 77% occurring only once. The germline CDR1 and CDR2 sequences are SGHRS and YFSETQ. V lost 7 bases and J lost 7; bases outside the gene matches: 8. This CDR3 is 14 amino acids long. This sequence was found in a human donor with melanoma. This rearrangement joins TRBV5-1 to TRBJ1-4; 9 nucleotides align to TRBD1. Material for sequencing was cells from a culture (not recorded whether cultured in vitro). The CDR3 DNA is TGCGCCAGCCAAACAGGGGGCGGAGGTGAAAAACTGTTTTTT. Translation gives CASQTGGGGEKLFF.